This entry lists 5 T cell receptor beta chains sequenced from one sample in a study of regulatory T cells in long-lasting Graves disease. Library construction for TCR beta used iRepertoire HTBI primers and Arm-PCR of CDR3 regions. TCRdb redid the calling of the multiplex PCR reads with MiXCR, one entry per CDR3 protein. The table lists about 310,000 distinct CDR3 sequences, about 18% of them singletons, with about 38% in the top ten. Described time point: newly diagnosed GD, antithyroid drugs for less than 3 months. Scientists built the TCR library using RNA that was extracted from PBMCs. Sequences were derived from peripheral blood mononuclear cells (PBMCs), sampled at new diagnosis, from a patient treated with antithyroid drugs. The receptor source for this set is a female donor with Graves disease.

The J gene is TRBJ2-1, the V gene TRBV11-2; 12 bases align to TRBD2. The CDR3 totals 16 residues. Germline V CDR1 and CDR2: SGHAT, FQNNGV. The V and J ends lost 1 base and 6 bases, in that order; junction bases with no gene match: 4. The CDR3 DNA is TGTGCCAGCAGCTTAGGGTCTAGCGGGAGGGCCAATGAGCAGTTCTTC. Protein: CASSLGSSGRANEQFF.

This clonotype was seen only a few times. The CDR3 reads CASCPGQNGPYGYTF. The CDR3 bases are TGTGCCAGCTGCCCGGGACAGAACGGCCCCTATGGCTACACCTTC. The rearrangement uses TRBV13 and TRBJ1-2, with 7 nucleotides matching TRBD1. V lost 8 bases, J lost 4 bases, and 13 bases stayed unmatched. The CDR3 has 15 residues. The germline CDR1 and CDR2 sequences are PRHDT and FYEKMQ (reference sequence).

About this clonotype: A much larger clone differs from this one at a single base, so this may be a read error. The genes are TRBV6-1 and TRBJ2-7; D could derive from TRBD1 or TRBD2 (5 bases each). Per the germline V gene, CDR1 is MNHNS and CDR2 is SASEGT. The CDR3 contains 16 residues. The CDR3 coding sequence is TGTGCCAGCAGCTTGAGGGGCCCTATCCTAACCTACGAGCAGCACTTC. Translating gives CASSLRGPILTYEQHF.

This clonotype appeared many times. This chain joins TRBV5-1 and TRBJ2-7; the match to TRBD2 covers 10 bases. V lost 3 bases to trimming and J lost 1 base; unmatched junction nucleotides: 4. The CDR3 runs 15 residues. Germline lookup yields CDR1 SGHRS and CDR2 YFSETQ. CDR3 protein: CASSSERGGSYEQYF. The CDR3 DNA reads as TGCGCCAGCAGCTCGGAGCGGGGGGGGTCCTACGAGCAGTACTTC.

Of note for this clonotype: A much larger clonotype is one base distant, so this may be a read error. The chain uses TRBV4-1 and TRBJ2-1, with TRBD2 identical over 7 bases. This CDR3 is 15 amino acids long. Germline V CDR1 and CDR2: MGHRA, YSYEKL. V shed 3 bases, J shed 3 bases, and the junction held 5 bases outside the gene matches. The CDR3 here is CASSHVGGFYNEQFF. CDR3 DNA: TGCGCCAGCAGCCACGTCGGGGGGTTCTACAATGAGCAGTTCTTC.